This T cell receptor (beta chain) was observed in a study of shared clonotypes between healthy human individuals. At the level of the study: The cohort had two women and a few men, ages 18 to 49. Every donor yielded three CD4 naive, three CD4 memory, two CD8 naive and one CD8 memory plate. Findings of the study overall: It was observed that 5% to 6.5% of naive CD4 clonotypes were shared across a handful of donors. Naive subsets, compared against memory subsets, generally had larger estimated richness values.

Per germline, CDR1 SQVTM and CDR2 ANQGSEA. V was clipped by 5 bases and J by 2 bases, with 13 bases between them. The CDR3 is made up of 13 amino acids. Notes on this clone: Antigen unknown.

Libraries were prepared by immunoSEQ multiplex PCR; TCRdb keeps only in-frame clonotypes and omits some of them. The sample has hundreds of thousands of clones; roughly 96% are singletons. The naive CD8 fraction comprised CD45RO-negative cells positively selected for CCR7 and excluded terminally differentiated effector memory CD45RA+ cells. The sample was naive CD8+ T cells sorted from blood. The receptor was isolated from a woman in her thirties in good health. This rearrangement joins TRBV29-1 to TRBJ2-7; D is possibly TRBD2 (6 bases). As DNA, the CDR3 is TGCAGCGTTTGCGTAGGGGAGGCCTACGAGCAGTACTTC. Translated: CSVCVGEAYEQYF.